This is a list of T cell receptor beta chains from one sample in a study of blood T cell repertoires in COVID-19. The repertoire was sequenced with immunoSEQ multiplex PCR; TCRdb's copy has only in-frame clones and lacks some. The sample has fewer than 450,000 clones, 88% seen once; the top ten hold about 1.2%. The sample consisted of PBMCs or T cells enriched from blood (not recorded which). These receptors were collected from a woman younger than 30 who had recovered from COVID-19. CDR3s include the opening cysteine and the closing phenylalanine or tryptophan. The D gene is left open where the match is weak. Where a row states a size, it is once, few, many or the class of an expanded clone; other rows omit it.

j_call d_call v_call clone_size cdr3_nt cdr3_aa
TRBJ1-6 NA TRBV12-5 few TGTGCTAGTGGTTTGGTGGCGACAAGTGCAATTCGATATCCCCTCCACTTT CASGLVATSAIRYPLHF
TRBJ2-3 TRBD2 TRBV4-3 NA TGCGCCAGCAGCCAAGAAATTTTTGGAGCGGGGGGGCTGATGAGCACAGATACGCAGTATTTT CASSQEIFGAGGLMSTDTQYF
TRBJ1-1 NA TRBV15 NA TGTGCCACCAGCAGGGTGGGGGGATCCCTGAGGGCTTTCTTT CATSRVGGSLRAFF
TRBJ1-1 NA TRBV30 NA TGTGCCTGGCAGACAGGGAACACTGAAGCTTTCTTT CAWQTGNTEAFF
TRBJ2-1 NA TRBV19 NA TGTGCCAGCAGTACCCCCAGGGGTGGCTATGAGCAGTTCTTC CASSTPRGGYEQFF
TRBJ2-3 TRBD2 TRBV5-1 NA TGCGCCAGCAGCTTCGGCGGGAGGAACACAGATACGCAGTATTTT CASSFGGRNTDTQYF
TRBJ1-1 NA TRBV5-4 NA TGTGCCAGCAGCTCGCTGGCGGGGGGTGAAGCTTTCTTT CASSSLAGGEAFF
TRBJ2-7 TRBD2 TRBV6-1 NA TGTGCCAGCAGTGCACTAGCGGGGGGGTCGGGGTCCTACGAGCAGTACTTC CASSALAGGSGSYEQYF
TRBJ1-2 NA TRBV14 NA TGTGCCAGCAGCCATACGACAGGACCCTATGGCTACACCTTC CASSHTTGPYGYTF
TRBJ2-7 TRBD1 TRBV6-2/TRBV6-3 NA TGTGCCAGCAGCCGCCGCCGGGACAGACCGTACGAGCAGTACTTC CASSRRRDRPYEQYF
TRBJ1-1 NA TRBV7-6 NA TGTGCCAGCAGCTCAGTAGGGGACACCTGGCAGATGAACACTGAAGCTTTCTTT CASSSVGDTWQMNTEAFF
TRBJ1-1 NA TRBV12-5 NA TGTGCTAGTGCAAGGCCCGGGGGGCGGACTGAAGCTTTCTTT CASARPGGRTEAFF
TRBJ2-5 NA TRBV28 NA TGTGCCAACGGGATCGGGGGGACCCAGTACTTC CANGIGGTQYF
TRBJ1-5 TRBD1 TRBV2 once TGTGCCAGTGAGGACAGGGATCGCAATCAGCCCCAGCATTTT CASEDRDRNQPQHF
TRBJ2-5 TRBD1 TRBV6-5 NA TGTGCCAGCAGTTCCGGGACAGGGGGCACTGAGACCCAGTACTTC CASSSGTGGTETQYF
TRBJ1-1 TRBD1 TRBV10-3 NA TGTGCCATCAGTAGGGACAGGGGGCTCACTGAAGCTTTCTTT CAISRDRGLTEAFF
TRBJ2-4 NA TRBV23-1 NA TGCGCCAGCAGTCAAGTCCGAGGGAGCAGACAATTCAAAAACATTCAGTACTTC CASSQVRGSRQFKNIQYF
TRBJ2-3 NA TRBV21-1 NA TGTGCCTCCTCGGGACTCCCCACAGATACGCAGTATTTT CASSGLPTDTQYF
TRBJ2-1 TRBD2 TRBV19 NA TGTGCCAGTAGCCCTGGCGGGGGGCCCGCCTACAATGAGCAGTTCTTC CASSPGGGPAYNEQFF
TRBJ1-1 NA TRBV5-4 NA TGTGCCAGCAGCTTACCAGGGGCCTCGAACACTGAAGCTTTCTTT CASSLPGASNTEAFF
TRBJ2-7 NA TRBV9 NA TGTGCCAGCAGCGTAGGGCAGGGAAGATACGAGCAGTACTTC CASSVGQGRYEQYF
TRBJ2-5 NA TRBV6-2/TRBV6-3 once TGTGCCAGCAGTTCTAGAGAGACCCAGTACTTC CASSSRETQYF
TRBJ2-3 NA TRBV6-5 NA TGTGCCAGCAGTTCTCGAGGGCAGCCCACAGATACGCAGTATTTT CASSSRGQPTDTQYF
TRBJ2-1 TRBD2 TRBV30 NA TGTGCCTGGAGTGTACTAGCGGGGGGGCGGTGGATCTTC CAWSVLAGGRWIF
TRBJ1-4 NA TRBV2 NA TGTGCCAGCGGCCCCTGGGGGGGTGAAAAACTGTTTTTT CASGPWGGEKLFF
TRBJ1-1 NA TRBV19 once TGTGCCAGTAACACGGGGGGGAACATGAACACTGAAGCTTTCTTT CASNTGGNMNTEAFF
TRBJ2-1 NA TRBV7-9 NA TGTGCCAGCAGCTCAGCGAGCTCCTACAATGAGCAGTTCTTC CASSSASSYNEQFF
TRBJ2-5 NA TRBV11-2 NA TGTGCCAGCAGCCCACTGTCGCTAGGGGCGCCCGAAGAGACCCAGTACTTC CASSPLSLGAPEETQYF
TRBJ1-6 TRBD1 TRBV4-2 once TGTGCCAGCAGCCTGAATCAGGGGGCAAGCGATTCACCCCTCCACTTT CASSLNQGASDSPLHF
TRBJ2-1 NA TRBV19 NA TGTGCCAGTAGTTCCGGGACATGGACCTACAATGAGCAGTTCTTC CASSSGTWTYNEQFF
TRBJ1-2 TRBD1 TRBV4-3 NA TGCGCCAGCAGCCAAGAACGGGACAGGATCTATGGCTACACCTTC CASSQERDRIYGYTF
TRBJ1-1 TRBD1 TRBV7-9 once TGTGCCAGCAGCTTGGGACAGGGGATGAACACTGAAGCTTTCTTT CASSLGQGMNTEAFF
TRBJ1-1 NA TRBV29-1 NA TGCAGCGTTGAGAGGTCAGAGAACACTGAAGCTTTCTTT CSVERSENTEAFF
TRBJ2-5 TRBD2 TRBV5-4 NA TGTGCCAGCAGCACCACTAGCGGGGGGGCGGGGACCCAGTACTTC CASSTTSGGAGTQYF
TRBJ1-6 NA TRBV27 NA TGTGCCAGCAGTTTCTTGGCCGAGGTTGTCAATTCACCCCTCCACTTT CASSFLAEVVNSPLHF
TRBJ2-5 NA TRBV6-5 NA TGTGCCAGCAGTTACGGCGGGGGCCACCAAGAGACCCAGTACTTC CASSYGGGHQETQYF
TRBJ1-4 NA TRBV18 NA TGTGCCAGCTCACCAGGGGGCGAGGAAAAACTGTTTTTT CASSPGGEEKLFF
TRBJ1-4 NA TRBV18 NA TGTGCCAGCTCACCTATTGCAACTAATGAAAAACTGTTTTTT CASSPIATNEKLFF
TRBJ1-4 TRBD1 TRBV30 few TGTGCCGCCGCACCGGACAGGGGAAGCCGTCGCGAAAAACTGTTTTTT CAAAPDRGSRREKLFF
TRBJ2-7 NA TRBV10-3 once TGTGCCATCAGTGAGACAGGAACCTACGAGCAGTACTTC CAISETGTYEQYF
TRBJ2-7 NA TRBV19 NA TGTGCCAGTAGTGTGAGGCAGCTCGGGAAACACGAGCAGTACTTC CASSVRQLGKHEQYF
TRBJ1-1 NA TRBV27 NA TGTGCCAGCAGTCCGTCCGGGTTAGGTTTTGGCCGGGCTTTCTTT CASSPSGLGFGRAFF
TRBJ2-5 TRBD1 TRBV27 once TGTGCCAGCAAAGAGGTTAGACAGGGTGGAGAGACCCAGTACTTC CASKEVRQGGETQYF
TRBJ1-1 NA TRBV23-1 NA TGCGCCAGCAGTCAAAGCGTAGTCAGGGGCACTGAAGCTTTCTTT CASSQSVVRGTEAFF
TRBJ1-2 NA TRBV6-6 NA TGTGCCAGCACCCTGGACAGCTATGGCTACACCTTC CASTLDSYGYTF
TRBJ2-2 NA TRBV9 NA TGTGCCAGCAGCGCCGAGACCGGGGAGCTGTTTTTT CASSAETGELFF
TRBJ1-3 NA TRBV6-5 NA TGTGCCAGCAGCCCGGGAATCCGATCTGGAAACACCATATATTTT CASSPGIRSGNTIYF
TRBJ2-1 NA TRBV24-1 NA TGTGCCACCAGTGATTTGGACAGCTCCTACAATGAGCAGTTCTTC CATSDLDSSYNEQFF
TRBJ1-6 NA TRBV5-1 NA TGCGCCAGCAGTCAACAGGGCTCCTATAATTCACCCCTCCACTTT CASSQQGSYNSPLHF
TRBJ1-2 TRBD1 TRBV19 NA TGTGCCAGTAGTTTCCGGGACAGTAACTATGGCTACACCTTC CASSFRDSNYGYTF